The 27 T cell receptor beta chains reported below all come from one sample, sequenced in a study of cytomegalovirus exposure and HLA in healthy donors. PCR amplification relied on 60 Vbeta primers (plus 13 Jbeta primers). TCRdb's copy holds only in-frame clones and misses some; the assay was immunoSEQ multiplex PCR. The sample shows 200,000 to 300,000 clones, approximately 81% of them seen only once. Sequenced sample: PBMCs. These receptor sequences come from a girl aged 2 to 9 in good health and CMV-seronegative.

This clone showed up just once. CDR3 protein: CASSYSKDRGDTQYF. The DNA for the CDR3 is TGTGCCAGCAGTTACTCGAAGGACAGGGGAGATACGCAGTATTTT. V usage is TRBV6-5 and J usage is TRBJ2-3, with 9 bases identical to TRBD1. CDR3 length: 15 amino acids. V trimming: 0 bases; J trimming: 5 bases; junction bases outside the gene matches: 3. Germline V lookup: CDR1 MNHEY, CDR2 SVGAGI.

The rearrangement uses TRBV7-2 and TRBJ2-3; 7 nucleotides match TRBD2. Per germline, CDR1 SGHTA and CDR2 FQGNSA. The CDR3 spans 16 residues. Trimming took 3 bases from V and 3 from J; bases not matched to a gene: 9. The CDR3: CASSFGVREVTDTQYF. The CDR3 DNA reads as TGTGCCAGCAGCTTTGGGGTTCGGGAGGTGACAGATACGCAGTATTTT.

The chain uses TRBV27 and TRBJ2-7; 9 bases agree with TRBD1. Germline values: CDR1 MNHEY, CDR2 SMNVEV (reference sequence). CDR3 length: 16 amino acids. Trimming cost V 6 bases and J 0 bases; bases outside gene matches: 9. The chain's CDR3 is CASRLQGAQSSYEQYF. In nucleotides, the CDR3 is TGTGCCAGCAGACTACAGGGGGCCCAGAGCTCCTACGAGCAGTACTTC.

The CDR3 loop reads CASPYSNQPQHF. CDR3 bases: TGTGCCAGCCCCTATAGCAATCAGCCCCAGCATTTT. The chain is built from TRBV28 and TRBJ1-5; no clear D. The CDR3 is made up of 12 amino acids. Germline CDR1 and CDR2: MDHEN and SYDVKM. V was trimmed by 8 bases and J by 0 bases, leaving 5 bases between them. Together with reference TRBV28 and TRBJ1-5, the CDR3 gives the full variable domain: DVKVTQSSRYLVKRTGEKVFLECVQDMDHENMFWYRQDPGLGLRLIYFSYDVKMKEKGDIPEGYSVSREKKERFSLILESASTNQTSMYLCASPYSNQPQHFGDGTRLSIL.

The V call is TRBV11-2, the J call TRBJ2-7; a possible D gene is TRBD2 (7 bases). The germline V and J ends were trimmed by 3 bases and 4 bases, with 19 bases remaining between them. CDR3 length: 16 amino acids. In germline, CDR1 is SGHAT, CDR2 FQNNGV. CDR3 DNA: TGTGCCAGCAGCTTCCTGGCGGGGGCCAGTCAGTACGAGCAGTACTTC. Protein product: CASSFLAGASQYEQYF.

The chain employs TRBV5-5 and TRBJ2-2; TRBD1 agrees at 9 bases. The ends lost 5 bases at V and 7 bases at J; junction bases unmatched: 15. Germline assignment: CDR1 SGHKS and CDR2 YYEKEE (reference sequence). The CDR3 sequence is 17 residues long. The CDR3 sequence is CASRPKTGGVKDGELFF. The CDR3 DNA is TGTGCCAGCAGGCCGAAAACAGGGGGCGTTAAGGACGGGGAGCTGTTTTTT.

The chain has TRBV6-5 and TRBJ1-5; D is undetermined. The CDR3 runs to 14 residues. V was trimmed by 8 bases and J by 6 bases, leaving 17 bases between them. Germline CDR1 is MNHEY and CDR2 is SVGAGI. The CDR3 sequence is CASAKAPGVQPQHF. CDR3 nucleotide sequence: TGTGCCAGCGCTAAGGCGCCCGGGGTTCAGCCCCAGCATTTT.

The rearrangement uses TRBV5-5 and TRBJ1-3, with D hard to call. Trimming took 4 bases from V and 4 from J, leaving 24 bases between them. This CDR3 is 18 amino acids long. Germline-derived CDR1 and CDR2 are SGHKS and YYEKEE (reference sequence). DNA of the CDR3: TGTGCCAGCAGCCTTGAGTCTAAACTGTTCGCTCAAGGAAACACCATATATTTT. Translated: CASSLESKLFAQGNTIYF.

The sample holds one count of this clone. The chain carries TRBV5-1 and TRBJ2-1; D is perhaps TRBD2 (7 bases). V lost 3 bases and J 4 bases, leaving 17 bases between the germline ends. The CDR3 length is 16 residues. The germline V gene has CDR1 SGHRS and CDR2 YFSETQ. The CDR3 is CASSSTGGGPYNEQFF. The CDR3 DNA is TGCGCCAGCAGCTCGACTGGCGGGGGCCCTTACAATGAGCAGTTCTTC.

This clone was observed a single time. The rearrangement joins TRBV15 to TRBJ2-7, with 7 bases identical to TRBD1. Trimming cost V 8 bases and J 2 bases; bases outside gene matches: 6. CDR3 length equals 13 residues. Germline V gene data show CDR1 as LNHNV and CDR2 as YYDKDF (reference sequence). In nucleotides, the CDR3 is TGTGCCACCTCTACAGGGGACCCCTACGAGCAGTACTTC. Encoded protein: CATSTGDPYEQYF. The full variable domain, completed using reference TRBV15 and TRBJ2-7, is DAMVIQNPRYQVTQFGKPVTLSCSQTLNHNVMYWYQQKSSQAPKLLFHYYDKDFNNEADTPDNFQSRRPNTSFCFLDIRSPGLGDTAMYLCATSTGDPYEQYFGPGTRLTVT.

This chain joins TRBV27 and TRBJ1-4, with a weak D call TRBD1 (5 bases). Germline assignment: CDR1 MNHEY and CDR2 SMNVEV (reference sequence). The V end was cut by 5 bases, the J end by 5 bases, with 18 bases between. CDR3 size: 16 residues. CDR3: CASSPRYRGTNEKLFF. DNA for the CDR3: TGTGCCAGCAGTCCCCGTTACCGGGGGACGAATGAAAAACTGTTTTTT. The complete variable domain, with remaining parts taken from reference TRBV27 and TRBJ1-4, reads EAQVTQNPRYLITVTGKKLTVTCSQNMNHEYMSWYRQDPGLGLRQIYYSMNVEVTDKGDVPEGYKVSRKEKRNFPLILESPSPNQTSLYFCASSPRYRGTNEKLFFGSGTQLSVL.

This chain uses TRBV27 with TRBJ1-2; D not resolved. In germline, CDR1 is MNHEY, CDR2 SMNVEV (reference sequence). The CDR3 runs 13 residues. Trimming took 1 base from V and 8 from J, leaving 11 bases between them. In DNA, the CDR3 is TGTGCCAGCAGTTTATGGCCAAGCGTAGGCTACACCTTC. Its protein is CASSLWPSVGYTF.

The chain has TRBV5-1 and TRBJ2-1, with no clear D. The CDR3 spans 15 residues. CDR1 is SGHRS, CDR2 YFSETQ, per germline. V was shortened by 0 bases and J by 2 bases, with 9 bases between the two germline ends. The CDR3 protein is CASSLGGSPYNEQFF. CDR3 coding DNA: TGCGCCAGCAGCTTGGGAGGCAGCCCCTACAATGAGCAGTTCTTC.

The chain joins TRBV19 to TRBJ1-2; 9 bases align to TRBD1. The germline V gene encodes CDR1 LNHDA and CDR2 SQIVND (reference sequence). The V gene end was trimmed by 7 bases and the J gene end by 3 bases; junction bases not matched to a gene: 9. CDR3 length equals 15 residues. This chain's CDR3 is CASNNRDREDYGYTF. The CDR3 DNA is TGTGCCAGTAATAACCGGGACAGGGAGGACTATGGCTACACCTTC.

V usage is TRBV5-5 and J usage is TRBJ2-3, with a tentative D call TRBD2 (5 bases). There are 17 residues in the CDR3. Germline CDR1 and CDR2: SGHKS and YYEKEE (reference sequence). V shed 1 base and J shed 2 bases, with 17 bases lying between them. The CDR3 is CASSLRGSRAVTDTQYF. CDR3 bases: TGTGCCAGCAGCTTGAGAGGGTCTCGGGCAGTCACAGATACGCAGTATTTT.

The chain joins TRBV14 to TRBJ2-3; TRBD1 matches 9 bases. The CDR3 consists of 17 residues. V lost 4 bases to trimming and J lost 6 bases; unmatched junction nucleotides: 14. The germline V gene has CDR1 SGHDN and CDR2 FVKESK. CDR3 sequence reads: CASSPKRGQGFWDTQYF. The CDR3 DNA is TGTGCCAGCAGCCCCAAGAGGGGACAGGGATTTTGGGATACGCAGTATTTT. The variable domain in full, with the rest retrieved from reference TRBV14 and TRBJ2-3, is EAGVTQFPSHSVIEKGQTVTLRCDPISGHDNLYWYRRVMGKEIKFLLHFVKESKQDESGMPNNRFLAERTGGTYSTLKVQPAELEDSGVYFCASSPKRGQGFWDTQYFGPGTRLTVL.

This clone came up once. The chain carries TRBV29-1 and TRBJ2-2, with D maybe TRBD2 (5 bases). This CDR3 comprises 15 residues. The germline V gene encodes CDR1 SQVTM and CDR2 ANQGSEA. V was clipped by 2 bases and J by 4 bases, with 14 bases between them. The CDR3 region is CSVELAYRGTGELFF. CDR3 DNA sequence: TGCAGCGTTGAACTGGCCTACCGGGGCACCGGGGAGCTGTTTTTT.

DNA for the CDR3: TGTGCCAGCAGCTTAGGGGGACTAGCTGGAGATACGCAGTATTTT. Its protein product is CASSLGGLAGDTQYF. This chain uses TRBV7-9 with TRBJ2-3; TRBD2 matches 9 bases. With V trimmed by 1 base and J by 5 bases, 4 bases remained unmatched. Germline V gene data show CDR1 as SEHNR and CDR2 as FQNEAQ (reference sequence). The CDR3 totals 15 residues.

The CDR3 sequence is CARSSEEDYEQYF. For the CDR3, the DNA is TGTGCCAGAAGCTCTGAGGAGGACTACGAGCAGTACTTC. The chain employs TRBV5-3 and TRBJ2-7; maybe TRBD2 (5 bases). TRBV5-3 is known as an ORF, though its function is uncertain. V was shortened by 3 bases and J by 3 bases, with 10 bases between the two germline ends. The CDR3 has 13 residues.

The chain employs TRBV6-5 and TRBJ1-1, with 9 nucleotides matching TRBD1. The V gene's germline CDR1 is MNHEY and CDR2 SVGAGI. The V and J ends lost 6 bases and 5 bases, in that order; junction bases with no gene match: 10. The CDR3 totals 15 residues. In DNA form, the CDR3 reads TGTGCCAGCAGAGAGGACAGGGGAGGCCGAACTGAAGCTTTCTTT. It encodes CASREDRGGRTEAFF.

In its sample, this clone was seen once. The CDR3 sequence: CASTGEKTQYF. The CDR3 DNA reads TGTGCCAGCACGGGGGAGAAGACCCAGTACTTC. The chain combines TRBV2 with TRBJ2-5; a possible D gene is TRBD2 (6 bases). This CDR3 is built from 11 residues. The V end lost 7 bases, the J end lost 6 bases, and 9 bases lay between the germline ends. The V gene's germline CDR1 is SNHLY and CDR2 FYNNEI.

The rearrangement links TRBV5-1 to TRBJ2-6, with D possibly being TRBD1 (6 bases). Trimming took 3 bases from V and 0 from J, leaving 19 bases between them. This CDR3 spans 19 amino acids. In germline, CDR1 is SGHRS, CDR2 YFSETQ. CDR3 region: CASSWPFGRGNSGANVLTF. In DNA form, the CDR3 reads TGCGCCAGCAGCTGGCCCTTCGGCAGGGGAAACTCTGGGGCCAACGTCCTGACTTTC. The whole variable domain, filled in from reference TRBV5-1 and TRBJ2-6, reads KAGVTQTPRYLIKTRGQQVTLSCSPISGHRSVSWYQQTPGQGLQFLFEYFSETQRNKGNFPGRFSGRQFSNSRSEMNVSTLELGDSALYLCASSWPFGRGNSGANVLTFGAGSRLTVL.

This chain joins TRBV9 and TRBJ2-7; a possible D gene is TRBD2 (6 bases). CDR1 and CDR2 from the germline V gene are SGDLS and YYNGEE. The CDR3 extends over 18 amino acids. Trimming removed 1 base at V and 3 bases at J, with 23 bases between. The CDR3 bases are TGTGCCAGCAGCGTAACCAGCCAGAGGGGCTCCGGGAGCTACGAGCAGTACTTC. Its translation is CASSVTSQRGSGSYEQYF.

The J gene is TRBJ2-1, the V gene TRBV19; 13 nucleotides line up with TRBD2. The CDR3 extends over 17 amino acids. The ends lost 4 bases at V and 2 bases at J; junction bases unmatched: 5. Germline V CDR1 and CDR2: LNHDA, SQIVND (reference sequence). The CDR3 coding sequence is TGTGCCAGTAGTACTCGGACTAGCGGGGGCCCCTACAATGAGCAGTTCTTC. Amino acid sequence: CASSTRTSGGPYNEQFF.

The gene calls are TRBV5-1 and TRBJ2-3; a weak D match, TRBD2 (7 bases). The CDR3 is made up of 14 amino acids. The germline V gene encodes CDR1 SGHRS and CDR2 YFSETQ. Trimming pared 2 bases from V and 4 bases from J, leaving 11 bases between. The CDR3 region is CASSFGGGSDTQYF. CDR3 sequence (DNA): TGCGCCAGCAGCTTCGGCGGGGGCTCAGATACGCAGTATTTT.

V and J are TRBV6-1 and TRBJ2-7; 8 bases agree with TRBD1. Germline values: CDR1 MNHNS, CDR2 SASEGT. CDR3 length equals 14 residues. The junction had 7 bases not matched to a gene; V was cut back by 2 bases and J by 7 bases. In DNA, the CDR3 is TGTGCCAGCAGTGAAACAAGGACAGGGTTTGAGCAGTACTTC. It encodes CASSETRTGFEQYF.

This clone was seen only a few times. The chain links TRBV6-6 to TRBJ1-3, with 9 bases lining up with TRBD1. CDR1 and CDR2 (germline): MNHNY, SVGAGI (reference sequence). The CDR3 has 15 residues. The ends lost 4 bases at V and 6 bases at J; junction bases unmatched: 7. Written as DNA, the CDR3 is TGTGCCAGCAGTTCTTGGACAGGGGCGGAAAACACCATATATTTT. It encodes CASSSWTGAENTIYF.